This T cell receptor (beta chain) was identified in a study of CD8+CD57+ T cells in acquired aplastic anemia. Looking at the study overall: Mean DNA quantity obtained from sorted CD4+ and CD8+ cells was around 2.9 ug.

Overall study findings and caveats: Roughly 28 was the count of CD8+ CDR3 sequences that patients shared with controls.

Selection for sequencing was limited to patients who had shown CD8+CD57+ cell expansion by flow cytometry. As a group, the patients uniformly had severe acquired aplastic anemia. The blood sampling took place in patients who had so far received no therapy. This clonotype was seen at least ten times. What it binds is unknown. Trimming pared 0 bases from V and 2 bases from J, leaving 8 bases between. The CDR3 length is 15 residues. Germline V lookup: CDR1 MGHRA, CDR2 YSYEKL. TCR beta VDJ combinations and CDR3 sequences were profiled from genomic DNA. One entry per CDR3 protein, called by TCRdb with MiXCR from the reads. The sample consists of approximately 59,000 distinct CDR3 sequences, approximately 54% of them appearing once.

Sequencing was performed on sorted CD4+, CD8+, or CD8+CD57+ T cells (not recorded which) from PBMCs. This TCR was sampled from a human donor with aplastic anemia. This chain connects TRBV4-1 to TRBJ1-3; D gene unclear. CDR3 residues: CASSQEGPTGNTIYF. The CDR3 bases are TGCGCCAGCAGCCAAGAAGGGCCGACTGGAAACACCATATATTTT.